The 19 T cell receptor beta chains below come from one sample, sequenced in a study of T cells after somatic rescue of genetic block. Sequenced by immunoSEQ multiplex PCR; TCRdb stores in-frame clones only, minus some. Of roughly 71,000 clones in the sample, approximately 90% were seen once. The sequenced material came from peripheral blood mononuclear cells (PBMCs). These receptors were taken from a young man.

The chain recombines TRBV27 with TRBJ2-5; 11 positions agree with TRBD2. The ends lost 5 bases at V and 5 bases at J; junction bases unmatched: 10. CDR3 length: 16 residues. Germline V gene sequence: CDR1 MNHEY, CDR2 SMNVEV (reference sequence). This chain's CDR3 is CASSPITSGRGETQYF. The CDR3 coding sequence is TGTGCCAGCAGTCCGATTACTAGCGGGAGAGGTGAGACCCAGTACTTC.

J is TRBJ2-5 and V is TRBV2; TRBD1 or TRBD2 may be the D gene (7 bases each). The CDR3 has 13 amino acids. V lost 6 bases and J lost 7, with 15 bases in between. Per germline, CDR1 SNHLY and CDR2 FYNNEI. The chain's CDR3 is CASSATGEGTQYF. The CDR3 DNA is TGTGCCAGCAGCGCAACAGGGGAGGGGACCCAGTACTTC.

CDR3 sequence: CASSLIVVGVRDWETQYF. DNA for the CDR3: TGTGCCAGCAGCTTAATAGTTGTCGGGGTCAGGGATTGGGAGACCCAGTACTTC. This chain joins TRBV7-9 and TRBJ2-5; D is possibly TRBD1 or TRBD2 (5 bases each). In germline, CDR1 is SEHNR, CDR2 FQNEAQ (reference sequence). This CDR3 region has 18 residues. V was pared by 2 bases and J by 5 bases, with 24 bases between.

The chain joins TRBV2 to TRBJ1-5; D possibly corresponds to TRBD1 (6 bases). Germline V CDR1 and CDR2: SNHLY, FYNNEI. V gave up 5 bases and J gave up 6 bases, with 14 bases separating them. The CDR3 is 14 residues long. In DNA form, the CDR3 reads TGTGCCAGCAGTCCCCAGGGGCTGAGTCAGCCCCAGCATTTT. Its translation: CASSPQGLSQPQHF.

The chain couples TRBV15 to TRBJ2-5; D perhaps matches TRBD1 (6 bases). The CDR3 has 16 residues. The germline V gene has CDR1 LNHNV and CDR2 YYDKDF (reference sequence). V was trimmed by 0 bases and J by 5 bases, leaving 16 bases between them. The CDR3: CATSRDRGTGRETQYF. CDR3 coding DNA: TGTGCCACCAGCAGAGATAGGGGAACAGGGCGGGAGACCCAGTACTTC.

In its sample, this clone was seen once. The chain is built from TRBV19 and TRBJ2-5, with D uncertain. V was cut by 6 bases and J by 5 bases, with 19 bases left in between. This CDR3 comprises 15 residues. The germline V gene encodes CDR1 LNHDA and CDR2 SQIVND (reference sequence). CDR3 amino acids: CASSQGLVNGETQYF. CDR3 nucleotide sequence: TGTGCCAGTAGCCAAGGGCTAGTAAATGGCGAGACCCAGTACTTC. Drawing the rest from reference TRBV19 and TRBJ2-5, the complete variable domain is DGGITQSPKYLFRKEGQNVTLSCEQNLNHDAMYWYRQDPGQGLRLIYYSQIVNDFQKGDIAEGYSVSREKKESFPLTVTSAQKNPTAFYLCASSQGLVNGETQYFGPGTRLLVL.

The chain links TRBV10-3 to TRBJ2-1, with TRBD2 matching 10 bases. CDR3 length equals 16 residues. Trimming removed 2 bases from V and 8 bases from J; junction bases left unmatched: 9. From germline, CDR1 is ENHRY and CDR2 SYGVKD. The CDR3 DNA reads as TGTGCCATCAGTGAGGCTAGCGGGAGTGGTCTGGATGAGCAGTTCTTC. It codes for CAISEASGSGLDEQFF.

V usage is TRBV5-4 and J usage is TRBJ1-3, with D possibly TRBD1 on 6 matching bases. The CDR3 covers 16 residues. Looked up from germline, CDR1 is SGHNT and CDR2 is YYREEE (reference sequence). The germline V and J ends were trimmed by 5 bases and 2 bases, with 17 bases remaining between them. The CDR3 reads CASSISGDITGNTIYF. In DNA form, the CDR3 reads TGTGCCAGCAGTATTTCTGGGGACATTACTGGAAACACCATATATTTT.

The V gene is TRBV7-9, the J gene TRBJ2-2; D not certain. Germline lookup yields CDR1 SEHNR and CDR2 FQNEAQ (reference sequence). V gave up 4 bases and J gave up 4 bases, with 10 bases separating them. The CDR3 is made up of 14 amino acids. CDR3 region: CASSSDGFTGELFF. CDR3 DNA sequence: TGTGCCAGCAGCTCGGACGGATTCACCGGGGAGCTGTTTTTT. Filled out from reference TRBV7-9 and TRBJ2-2, the complete variable domain reads DTGVSQNPRHKITKRGQNVTFRCDPISEHNRLYWYRQTLGQGPEFLTYFQNEAQLEKSRLLSDRFSAERPKGSFSTLEIQRTEQGDSAMYLCASSSDGFTGELFFGEGSRLTVL.

The chain links TRBV11-2 to TRBJ1-3; D is perhaps TRBD1 (6 bases). Deletions cut 4 bases from V and 1 base from J, with 20 bases between. Germline V gene lookup returns CDR1 SGHAT and CDR2 FQNNGV. There are 18 residues in the CDR3. In nucleotides, the CDR3 is TGTGCCAGCAGCTCCCCCCAACAGGGTTTCAGGTCTGGAAACACCATATATTTT. Translating it yields CASSSPQQGFRSGNTIYF.

The V call is TRBV6-1, the J call TRBJ2-1; TRBD2 is a possible D gene (6 bases). The V and J ends lost 8 bases and 4 bases respectively, with 9 bases between them. Germline CDR1 is MNHNS and CDR2 is SASEGT. This CDR3 has 12 residues. The CDR3 reads CASSGLYNEQFF. For the CDR3, the DNA is TGTGCCAGCTCGGGACTTTACAATGAGCAGTTCTTC.

The chain combines TRBV10-3 with TRBJ2-5, with no clear D. Trimming took 7 bases from V and 1 from J, leaving 10 bases between them. CDR1 is ENHRY, CDR2 SYGVKD, per germline. The length of the CDR3 is 13 residues. The CDR3 protein is CAINNQLQETQYF. Here the CDR3 DNA reads TGTGCCATCAACAATCAGCTCCAAGAGACCCAGTACTTC.

The chain employs TRBV15 and TRBJ2-5, with a tentative D call TRBD1 (6 bases). Trimming left V 1 base short and J 5 bases short, with 11 bases between. CDR1 is LNHNV, CDR2 YYDKDF, per germline (reference sequence). The CDR3 runs to 14 residues. CDR3 DNA: TGTGCCACCAGCAGAGGGACAGCTTTTGAGACCCAGTACTTC. Its translation: CATSRGTAFETQYF.

The rearrangement links TRBV9 to TRBJ2-7; TRBD1 agrees at 10 bases. With 4 bases clipped from V and 2 bases from J, the junction kept 6 bases outside the gene matches. The CDR3 consists of 15 residues. Per the germline V gene, CDR1 is SGDLS and CDR2 is YYNGEE. The CDR3 region has the DNA TGTGCCAGCAGCAAGGGACAGGGGTCAACCTACGAGCAGTACTTC. Its translation: CASSKGQGSTYEQYF.

This clone was seen only a few times. The chain uses TRBV30 and TRBJ1-5; tentative D call: TRBD1 (5 bases). Germline values: CDR1 GTSNPN, CDR2 SVGIG (reference sequence). This CDR3 is built from 14 residues. Trimming pared 1 base from V and 6 bases from J, leaving 13 bases between. This chain's CDR3 is CAWSAPREIQPQHF. The CDR3 bases are TGTGCCTGGAGTGCCCCCAGGGAGATTCAGCCCCAGCATTTT.

The J gene is TRBJ1-6, the V gene TRBV10-3; D is perhaps TRBD1 (6 bases). Germline-derived CDR1 and CDR2 are ENHRY and SYGVKD. The CDR3 is made up of 14 amino acids. V was pared by 4 bases and J by 6 bases, with 10 bases between. In nucleotides, the CDR3 is TGTGCCATCAGTGCTACAGGGAGTAATTCACCCCTCCACTTT. Translated, it gives CAISATGSNSPLHF.

The chain is built from TRBV5-1 and TRBJ1-3; D is perhaps TRBD1 (6 bases). This CDR3 has 15 residues. The V gene's germline CDR1 is SGHRS and CDR2 YFSETQ. The V end lost 2 bases, the J end lost 2 bases, and 11 bases lay between the germline ends. The CDR3 bases are TGCGCCAGCAGCTTCACAGGGAGGGCTGGAAACACCATATATTTT. Its protein product is CASSFTGRAGNTIYF.

The CDR3 is CASSEDPWTDTQYF. CDR3 coding DNA: TGTGCCAGCAGTGAAGACCCCTGGACAGATACGCAGTATTTT. The chain combines TRBV6-1 with TRBJ2-3; D is unclear. V was clipped by 1 base and J by 3 bases, with 8 bases between them. The germline gives CDR1 MNHNS, CDR2 SASEGT. The CDR3 sequence is 14 residues long.

V usage is TRBV10-3 and J usage is TRBJ2-3; 9 bases are a match to TRBD1. After removal of 0 bases from V and 3 bases from J, the junction contained 7 bases not matched to a gene. CDR1 is ENHRY, CDR2 SYGVKD, per germline. The CDR3 has 17 residues. This chain's CDR3 is CAISESAGTGWTDTQYF. The CDR3 DNA reads TGTGCCATCAGTGAGTCAGCAGGGACAGGGTGGACAGATACGCAGTATTTT.